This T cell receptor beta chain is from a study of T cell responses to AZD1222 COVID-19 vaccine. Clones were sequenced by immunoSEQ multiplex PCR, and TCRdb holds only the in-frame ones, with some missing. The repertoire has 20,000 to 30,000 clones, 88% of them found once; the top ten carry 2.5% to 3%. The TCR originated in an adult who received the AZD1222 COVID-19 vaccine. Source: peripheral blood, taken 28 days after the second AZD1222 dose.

CDR3: CASRSGGVSGELFF. The CDR3 nucleotides are TGTGCCAGCAGGAGCGGGGGGGTCTCCGGGGAGCTGTTTTTT. The chain couples TRBV28 to TRBJ2-2, with TRBD2 matching over 10 bases. This CDR3 region has 14 residues. Trimming cost V 6 bases and J 6 bases; bases outside gene matches: 4. Germline V gene lookup returns CDR1 MDHEN and CDR2 SYDVKM.